This TCR beta chain was profiled in a study of T cell changes during pregnancy in multiple sclerosis. The CDR3 has 16 amino acids. Germline V CDR1 and CDR2: MNHNY, SVGAGI (reference sequence). V lost 5 bases to trimming and J lost 7 bases; unmatched junction nucleotides: 16. Sequenced by immunoSEQ multiplex PCR; TCRdb stores in-frame clones only, minus some. The sample has some 38,000 clones; approximately 91% are singletons. The rearrangement joins TRBV6-6 to TRBJ1-2, with 7 bases identical to TRBD1. The sequence derives from a female donor in good health, enrolled as a control in a pregnancy study. The sequencing used CD4+ T cells from peripheral blood mononuclear cells, collected in the third trimester of pregnancy. The CDR3 DNA follows: TGTGCCAGCAGTGGCGACAGAGAGGAGGGGGCCCGTGGCTACACCTTC. Encoded protein: CASSGDREEGARGYTF.